A single sample gave rise to the 13 T cell receptor beta chains below, sequenced in a study of CD8 T cells in Susac syndrome. When the RNA was reverse transcribed, random hexamers were used with an input of about 0.5 to 1 ug. TCRdb processed the immunoSEQ multiplex PCR reads anew with MiXCR; each CDR3 protein has one entry. The data show a few hundred thousand distinct CDR3 sequences, with approximately 95% seen just once and 0.082% held by the top ten. Sequencing input: CD4+ T cells from PBMCs. These receptors were collected from a human donor with multiple sclerosis.

V and J are TRBV23-1 and TRBJ2-7, with 9 bases lining up with TRBD1. TRBV23-1 is marked as an open reading frame, function uncertain. V dropped 6 bases and J dropped 2; count of bases not matched to a gene: 17. The CDR3 consists of 18 residues. CDR3 region: CASSPYKSGTGTTYEQYV. CDR3 DNA sequence: TGCGCCAGCAGCCCATACAAATCCGGGACAGGGACCACCTACGAGCAGTACGTC.

V usage is TRBV19 and J usage is TRBJ1-5; tentative D call: TRBD1 (5 bases). Germline-derived CDR1 and CDR2 are LNHDA and SQIVND (reference sequence). Trimming shortened V by 6 bases and J by 14 bases, and 14 bases separated the two germline ends. The CDR3 is 11 amino acids. The CDR3 is CASSSGLTEHF. The CDR3 nucleotides read TGTGCCAGTAGCAGCGGCTTGACAGAGCATTTT.

This chain joins TRBV30 and TRBJ1-1; D might be TRBD1 (5 bases). The germline V gene has CDR1 GTSNPN and CDR2 SVGIG (reference sequence). V was shortened by 0 bases and J by 5 bases, with 13 bases between the two germline ends. The CDR3 sequence is 14 residues long. The CDR3 reads CAWSVQQGGTEAFF. Here the CDR3 DNA reads TGTGCCTGGAGTGTACAGCAGGGAGGGACTGAAGCTTTCTTT.

The chain joins TRBV5-1 to TRBJ2-5; the D call may be TRBD1 or TRBD2 (6 bases each). Germline lookup yields CDR1 SGHRS and CDR2 YFSETQ. The V and J ends lost 2 bases and 4 bases respectively, with 12 bases between them. The CDR3 loop spans 14 amino acids. The CDR3 protein is CASSLQGGTETQYF. CDR3 nucleotide sequence: TGCGCCAGCAGCTTACAGGGCGGGACAGAGACCCAGTACTTC.

This chain links TRBV6-5 with TRBJ1-6; no firm D call. Trimming took 3 bases from V and 7 from J, leaving 13 bases between them. CDR3 size: 15 residues. The V gene's germline CDR1 is MNHEY and CDR2 SVGAGI. DNA for the CDR3: TGTGCCAGCAGTTATGTCCCTCTTGGGAATTCACCCCTCCACTTT. Amino acid sequence: CASSYVPLGNSPLHF.

The rearrangement joins TRBV30 to TRBJ1-2; maybe TRBD1 (5 bases). Trimming took off 2 bases at V and 5 bases at J, with 18 bases between the two ends. The germline V gene has CDR1 GTSNPN and CDR2 SVGIG (reference sequence). CDR3 length: 15 amino acids. The CDR3 DNA is TGTGCCTGGAGTCCCGTTCAATCGGGGCAGTATGGCTACACCTTC. This sequence encodes CAWSPVQSGQYGYTF.

This chain uses TRBV4-2 with TRBJ2-4; D is possibly TRBD1 (5 bases). This CDR3 region has 14 residues. V lost 0 bases and J lost 8, with 11 bases in between. Per the germline V gene, CDR1 is LGHNA and CDR2 is YNFKEQ. The CDR3 sequence: CASSQDRAGYIQYF. In DNA form, the CDR3 reads TGTGCCAGCAGCCAAGACAGGGCCGGCTACATTCAGTACTTC.

The chain joins TRBV29-1 to TRBJ2-2; D is unclear. The V gene lost 1 base and the J gene lost 9 bases, with 9 bases spanning the gap. The CDR3 is 12 residues long. Germline V CDR1 and CDR2: SQVTM, ANQGSEA. The CDR3 region is CSVEAVNRELFF. DNA for the CDR3: TGCAGCGTTGAAGCGGTAAATAGGGAGCTGTTTTTT.

This rearrangement joins TRBV9 to TRBJ1-2; D remains ambiguous. The V and J ends lost 1 base and 2 bases respectively, with 12 bases between them. There are 15 residues in the CDR3. Germline assignment: CDR1 SGDLS and CDR2 YYNGEE. CDR3 sequence reads: CASSVRQGSNYGYTF. CDR3 nucleotide sequence: TGTGCCAGCAGCGTAAGACAAGGATCCAACTATGGCTACACCTTC. Variable domain in full (rest from reference TRBV9 and TRBJ1-2): DSGVTQTPKHLITATGQRVTLRCSPRSGDLSVYWYQQSLDQGLQFLIQYYNGEERAKGNILERFSAQQFPDLHSELNLSSLELGDSALYFCASSVRQGSNYGYTFGSGTRLTVV.

In its sample, this clonotype was seen a few times. The V and J genes are TRBV7-6 and TRBJ1-1, with no clear D. Germline V lookup: CDR1 SGHVS, CDR2 FNYEAQ. Trimming pared 3 bases from V and 0 bases from J, leaving 5 bases between. The CDR3 has 13 amino acids. In DNA, the CDR3 is TGTGCCAGCAGCTTTGACTTGAACACTGAAGCTTTCTTT. Translating it yields CASSFDLNTEAFF.

This chain connects TRBV21-1 to TRBJ2-7; TRBD1 is the table's D call, not checked against the DNA. TRBV21-1 is a listed pseudogene. The CDR3 is made up of 11 amino acids. The CDR3: CASSVDREQYV. CDR3 sequence (DNA): TGTGCCAGCAGCGTGGACAGGGAGCAGTACGTC.

The chain links TRBV5-4 to TRBJ2-1; maybe TRBD1 (7 bases). This CDR3 is 15 amino acids long. Germline values: CDR1 SGHNT, CDR2 YYREEE (reference sequence). Trimming cost V 4 bases and J 5 bases, with 16 bases left between them. CDR3 region: CASSPAGGPHNEQFF. In DNA form, the CDR3 reads TGTGCCAGCAGCCCCGCAGGGGGGCCTCACAATGAGCAGTTCTTC. The whole variable domain, filled in from reference TRBV5-4 and TRBJ2-1, reads ETGVTQSPTHLIKTRGQQVTLRCSSQSGHNTVSWYQQALGQGPQFIFQYYREEENGRGNFPPRFSGLQFPNYSSELNVNALELDDSALYLCASSPAGGPHNEQFFGPGTRLTVL.

V and J are TRBV5-1 and TRBJ2-5; 9 bases are shared with TRBD2. Germline values: CDR1 SGHRS, CDR2 YFSETQ. Unmatched junction bases numbered 14, after V lost 4 bases and J lost 4 bases. The length of the CDR3 is 17 residues. CDR3 bases: TGCGCCAGCAGCCTGGCGGGGGGGCAAGGGCTAGGAGAGACCCAGTACTTC. It translates to CASSLAGGQGLGETQYF.